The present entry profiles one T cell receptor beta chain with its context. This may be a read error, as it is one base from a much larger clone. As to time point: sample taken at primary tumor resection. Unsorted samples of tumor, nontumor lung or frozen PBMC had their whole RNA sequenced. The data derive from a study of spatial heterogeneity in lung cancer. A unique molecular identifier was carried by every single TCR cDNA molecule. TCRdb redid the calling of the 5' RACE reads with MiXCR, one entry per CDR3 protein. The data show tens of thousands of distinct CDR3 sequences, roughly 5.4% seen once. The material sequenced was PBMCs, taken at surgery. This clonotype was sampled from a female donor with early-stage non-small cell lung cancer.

CDR3 sequence: CASSAGTGSYGYTF. CDR3 in DNA: TGTGCCAGCAGCGCCGGGACAGGGTCCTATGGCTACACCTTC. J is TRBJ1-2 and V is TRBV11-1; TRBD1 aligns across 9 bases. Germline V CDR1 and CDR2: SGHAT, FQDESV (reference sequence). The CDR3 totals 14 residues. Trimming cost V 5 bases and J 4 bases; bases outside gene matches: 5.